This TCR beta chain was obtained from a study of prognosis after radiotherapy for stage I lung cancer. For the study at large: Patients numbered approximately twelve men and five or six women, aged about 53 to 90 with a median of approximately 68 years. The study's findings and limits: Usage of the TRBV and TRBJ genes (in patients with versus without metastases) was reportedly different. Any tumor specificity that the expanded TCR clones may have had was not determined.

The authors amplified TCR beta CDR3 from genomic DNA using two-round multiplex PCR. Every TRBV and TRBJ gene had its own specific primer in first-round PCR. Via MiXCR, TCRdb re-called the multiplex PCR reads, giving one row per CDR3 protein. The sample shows around 16,000 distinct CDR3 sequences, more than 15% of them seen only once. The V and J ends lost 10 bases and 4 bases respectively, with 13 bases between them. The V gene's germline CDR1 is SNHLY and CDR2 FYNNEI. The length of the CDR3 is 13 residues. This clonotype has ten or more counts. As yet, its antigen is unknown. Material: PBMCs, obtained before or after stereotactic body radiation therapy (not recorded which). V and J are TRBV2 and TRBJ1-4; no definite D call. The TCR sequence derives from a donor aged 50 or older with non-small cell lung cancer. The CDR3 nucleotides are TGTGCCACCACGACAAGGGTTAATGAAAAACTGTTTTTT. This sequence encodes CATTTRVNEKLFF.